Below, 25 T cell receptor beta chains from the same sample are listed, as sequenced in a study of cytomegalovirus exposure and HLA in healthy donors. In the PCR, 60 Vbeta and 13 Jbeta primers were used. Only in-frame clones appear in the TCRdb table, and some are missing; sequencing was by immunoSEQ multiplex PCR. The profile shows 210,000 or so clones, 76% of them singletons. Sequencing used PBMCs. Receptors were obtained from a man aged 18 to 29 in good health and CMV-seronegative.

This clone has just a few counts. V usage is TRBV9 and J usage is TRBJ2-3, with 12 positions matching TRBD2. Germline loops: CDR1 SGDLS, CDR2 YYNGEE. There are 15 residues in the CDR3. Trimming removed 3 bases from V and 4 bases from J; junction bases left unmatched: 3. CDR3 DNA sequence: TGTGCCAGCAGCGCCCGACTAGCGGGAGCAGATACGCAGTATTTT. Protein: CASSARLAGADTQYF. Filled out from reference TRBV9 and TRBJ2-3, the complete variable domain reads DSGVTQTPKHLITATGQRVTLRCSPRSGDLSVYWYQQSLDQGLQFLIQYYNGEERAKGNILERFSAQQFPDLHSELNLSSLELGDSALYFCASSARLAGADTQYFGPGTRLTVL.

This chain links TRBV5-1 with TRBJ1-3, with D unclear. CDR3 length: 14 amino acids. Trimming cost V 0 bases and J 3 bases, with 7 bases left between them. Germline-derived CDR1 and CDR2 are SGHRS and YFSETQ. The CDR3: CASSLVGGGNTIYF. DNA of the CDR3: TGCGCCAGCAGCTTGGTCGGCGGTGGAAACACCATATATTTT.

The chain is built from TRBV4-1 and TRBJ2-7; D might be TRBD1 (5 bases). The CDR3 contains 14 residues. Germline V gene data show CDR1 as MGHRA and CDR2 as YSYEKL. Trimming removed 1 base at V and 7 bases at J, with 14 bases between. The CDR3 coding sequence is TGCGCCAGCAGCCAAGGAATGGCCGCAGGGGAGCAGTACTTC. It yields the protein CASSQGMAAGEQYF.

The V and J genes are TRBV7-8 and TRBJ2-5, with D possibly matching TRBD2 (6 bases). CDR1 is SGHVS and CDR2 is FQNEAQ in the germline V gene. The CDR3 covers 15 residues. With 5 bases removed from V and 4 bases from J, the gap between germline ends came to 17 bases. The CDR3 nucleotides are TGTGCCAGCAGCCAAGGGACTTTTCGCTCAGAGACCCAGTACTTC. Its protein is CASSQGTFRSETQYF.

J is TRBJ2-7 and V is TRBV7-9; D perhaps matches TRBD1 (5 bases). CDR1 and CDR2 from the germline V gene are SEHNR and FQNEAQ (reference sequence). V gave up 6 bases and J gave up 4 bases, with 13 bases separating them. The CDR3 is 13 amino acids. The CDR3 nucleotides read TGTGCCAGCAGGGGGCCGAGGATTTACGAGCAGTACTTC. Amino acid sequence: CASRGPRIYEQYF.

This clone showed up just a few times. The genes are TRBV5-6 and TRBJ1-1; no reliable D call. Germline values: CDR1 SGHDT, CDR2 YYEEEE. CDR3 length equals 12 residues. Trimming removed 4 bases from V and 4 bases from J, with 8 bases in between. CDR3 protein: CASSLGLTEAFF. The CDR3, as DNA: TGTGCCAGCAGCCTTGGACTCACTGAAGCTTTCTTT.

The sample holds a few counts of this clone. This chain links TRBV4-1 with TRBJ2-1; possible D gene TRBD1, 6 bases. Trimming left V 1 base short and J 6 bases short, with 10 bases between. CDR3 size: 14 residues. The V gene's germline CDR1 is MGHRA and CDR2 YSYEKL. CDR3 sequence reads: CASSQGNRANEQFF. The DNA of the CDR3 is TGCGCCAGCAGCCAAGGGAACAGGGCCAATGAGCAGTTCTTC.

V gene TRBV7-2 combines with J gene TRBJ2-7, with TRBD2 identical over 12 bases. Germline V gene sequence: CDR1 SGHTA, CDR2 FQGNSA. The CDR3 has 14 residues. The ends lost 3 bases at V and 5 bases at J; junction bases unmatched: 2. The CDR3 loop reads CASSLGLAGHEQYF. For the CDR3, the DNA is TGTGCCAGCAGCTTGGGACTAGCGGGCCACGAGCAGTACTTC.

The chain has TRBV28 and TRBJ1-1; D might be TRBD1 (6 bases). The germline V gene encodes CDR1 MDHEN and CDR2 SYDVKM. V was trimmed by 3 bases and J by 1 base, leaving 15 bases between them. This CDR3 contains 16 residues. CDR3 DNA sequence: TGTGCCAGCAGTTTCCCCTTGGGACATGGGAACACTGAAGCTTTCTTT. Amino acid sequence: CASSFPLGHGNTEAFF.

CDR3 nucleotides: TGTGCCAGTCATCGGAGGGGGAACACTGAAGCTTTCTTT. It translates to CASHRRGNTEAFF. The rearrangement joins TRBV5-6 to TRBJ1-1, with a weak D call TRBD1 (5 bases). The CDR3 contains 13 residues. Germline assignment: CDR1 SGHDT and CDR2 YYEEEE. V was clipped by 8 bases and J by 1 base, with 12 bases between them.

This chain uses TRBV19 with TRBJ1-4; D is uncertain. The CDR3 is 14 amino acids. V dropped 3 bases and J dropped 5 bases, with 10 bases sitting between them. Germline V gene lookup returns CDR1 LNHDA and CDR2 SQIVND (reference sequence). The CDR3 nucleotides read TGTGCCAGTAGTATGGGAGATGGGAATGAAAAACTGTTTTTT. Encoded protein: CASSMGDGNEKLFF.

The V call is TRBV10-2, the J call TRBJ2-2; D is perhaps TRBD1 (6 bases). Germline V CDR1 and CDR2: WSHSY, SAAADI. The CDR3 extends over 14 amino acids. V dropped 4 bases and J dropped 5 bases, with 11 bases sitting between them. The CDR3 reads CASSVQGWTGELFF. CDR3 nucleotide sequence: TGCGCCAGCAGTGTACAGGGTTGGACCGGGGAGCTGTTTTTT.

V is TRBV6-5 and J is TRBJ1-1; 10 nucleotides agree with TRBD1. The length of the CDR3 is 15 residues. The V and J ends lost 6 bases and 0 bases, in that order; junction bases with no gene match: 4. In germline, CDR1 is MNHEY, CDR2 SVGAGI. CDR3 region: CASSGQGGMNTEAFF. In nucleotides, the CDR3 is TGTGCCAGCAGCGGACAGGGGGGTATGAACACTGAAGCTTTCTTT.

Only a few counts were recorded for this clone. This chain uses TRBV5-4 with TRBJ1-1; 10 positions match TRBD1. Trimming removed 4 bases from V and 7 bases from J; junction bases left unmatched: 4. This CDR3 is 13 amino acids long. Per the germline V gene, CDR1 is SGHNT and CDR2 is YYREEE (reference sequence). CDR3 DNA sequence: TGTGCCAGCAGCCGACAGGGGGCTGATGAAGCTTTCTTT. This codes for CASSRQGADEAFF.

V and J are TRBV4-1 and TRBJ2-2; 7 nucleotides agree with TRBD1. Germline V gives CDR1 MGHRA, CDR2 YSYEKL. The V and J ends lost 3 bases and 5 bases, in that order; junction bases with no gene match: 3. There are 14 residues in the CDR3. CDR3 sequence (DNA): TGCGCCAGCAGCCACCCACAGGGGACCGGGGAGCTGTTTTTT. Its translation is CASSHPQGTGELFF.

The chain couples TRBV6-1 to TRBJ1-4, with 8 bases fitting TRBD1. CDR1 and CDR2 from the germline V gene are MNHNS and SASEGT. The J segment lost 6 bases and the V segment lost 7 bases, leaving 7 bases of the junction unmatched. The CDR3 extends over 14 amino acids. CDR3: CASTQDRVDEKLFF. DNA of the CDR3: TGTGCCAGCACCCAGGACAGGGTCGATGAAAAACTGTTTTTT.

This rearrangement joins TRBV7-3 to TRBJ2-5; 11 positions agree with TRBD1. This CDR3 is built from 18 residues. Germline V gene data show CDR1 as SGHTA and CDR2 as FQGTGA. With V trimmed by 0 bases and J by 2 bases, 8 bases remained unmatched. In nucleotides, the CDR3 is TGTGCCAGCAGCTTAACCTCCATAAGGGACAGGGGGCAAGAGACCCAGTACTTC. This sequence encodes CASSLTSIRDRGQETQYF.

Only one count was recorded for this clone. The chain has TRBV2 and TRBJ1-6; the match to TRBD1 covers 11 bases. The CDR3 runs to 17 residues. V trimming: 4 bases; J trimming: 7 bases; junction bases outside the gene matches: 9. From germline, CDR1 is SNHLY and CDR2 FYNNEI. CDR3 bases: TGTGCCAGCAGTGGCCAAGGACAGGGGGCGAGGAATTCACCCCTCCACTTT. This gives the protein CASSGQGQGARNSPLHF.

The V and J genes are TRBV23-1 and TRBJ1-1, with a tentative D call TRBD1 (6 bases). TRBV23-1 is annotated as an ORF whose role is uncertain. The CDR3 is made up of 14 amino acids. The V and J ends lost 2 bases and 4 bases respectively, with 11 bases between them. CDR3: CASSQPGDGTEAFF. For the CDR3, the DNA is TGCGCCAGCAGTCAACCAGGGGACGGCACTGAAGCTTTCTTT.

V is TRBV7-8 and J is TRBJ2-6, with 7 bases matching TRBD2. The length of the CDR3 is 18 residues. V shed 3 bases, J shed 0 bases, and the junction held 8 bases outside the gene matches. Germline loops: CDR1 SGHVS, CDR2 FQNEAQ. The CDR3 loop is CASSLEAGRPSGANVLTF. In DNA, the CDR3 is TGTGCCAGCAGCTTGGAAGCGGGACGTCCCTCTGGGGCCAACGTCCTGACTTTC.

The J gene is TRBJ2-7, the V gene TRBV7-2; a weak D match, TRBD2 (6 bases). This CDR3 has 15 residues. The germline gives CDR1 SGHTA, CDR2 FQGNSA. V was trimmed by 1 base and J by 3 bases, leaving 13 bases between them. The CDR3 sequence: CASSLGASVSYEQYF. Here the CDR3 DNA reads TGTGCCAGCAGCTTAGGGGCTAGCGTCAGCTACGAGCAGTACTTC.

In its sample, this clone was seen a few times. The chain has TRBV2 and TRBJ2-4; TRBD2 aligns across 8 bases. Germline CDR1 is SNHLY and CDR2 is FYNNEI. The CDR3 is made up of 13 amino acids. J lost 6 bases, V lost 4 bases, and 2 bases had no gene match. The CDR3 sequence is CASSGLAGNIQYF. For the CDR3, the DNA is TGTGCCAGCAGTGGGCTAGCGGGAAACATTCAGTACTTC.

This chain connects TRBV4-1 to TRBJ2-1, with D perhaps TRBD1 (5 bases). Germline V gene lookup returns CDR1 MGHRA and CDR2 YSYEKL. The CDR3 consists of 16 residues. Trimming removed 0 bases from V and 0 bases from J, with 9 bases in between. CDR3 amino acids: CASSQDSQDSYNEQFF. In DNA, the CDR3 is TGCGCCAGCAGCCAAGATTCACAGGACTCCTACAATGAGCAGTTCTTC.

The chain carries TRBV6-5 and TRBJ2-7, with 10 bases aligning to TRBD1. Germline lookup yields CDR1 MNHEY and CDR2 SVGAGI. The V segment lost 2 bases and the J segment 3 bases; nucleotides outside the gene matches: 7. This CDR3 comprises 16 residues. In DNA form, the CDR3 reads TGTGCCAGCAGTTACCCGTGGACAGGGGGGAACTACGAGCAGTACTTC. The encoded protein is CASSYPWTGGNYEQYF.

This clone is a singleton in its sample. This rearrangement joins TRBV28 to TRBJ2-5, with D unresolved. The CDR3 sequence is 14 residues long. Trimming cost V 1 base and J 4 bases, with 10 bases left between them. Germline-derived CDR1 and CDR2 are MDHEN and SYDVKM. CDR3: CASSLFSLAETQYF. The CDR3 DNA is TGTGCCAGCAGTTTATTTAGCCTGGCAGAGACCCAGTACTTC. The full variable domain, in which reference TRBV28 and TRBJ2-5 provide the parts outside the CDR3, is DVKVTQSSRYLVKRTGEKVFLECVQDMDHENMFWYRQDPGLGLRLIYFSYDVKMKEKGDIPEGYSVSREKKERFSLILESASTNQTSMYLCASSLFSLAETQYFGPGTRLLVL.